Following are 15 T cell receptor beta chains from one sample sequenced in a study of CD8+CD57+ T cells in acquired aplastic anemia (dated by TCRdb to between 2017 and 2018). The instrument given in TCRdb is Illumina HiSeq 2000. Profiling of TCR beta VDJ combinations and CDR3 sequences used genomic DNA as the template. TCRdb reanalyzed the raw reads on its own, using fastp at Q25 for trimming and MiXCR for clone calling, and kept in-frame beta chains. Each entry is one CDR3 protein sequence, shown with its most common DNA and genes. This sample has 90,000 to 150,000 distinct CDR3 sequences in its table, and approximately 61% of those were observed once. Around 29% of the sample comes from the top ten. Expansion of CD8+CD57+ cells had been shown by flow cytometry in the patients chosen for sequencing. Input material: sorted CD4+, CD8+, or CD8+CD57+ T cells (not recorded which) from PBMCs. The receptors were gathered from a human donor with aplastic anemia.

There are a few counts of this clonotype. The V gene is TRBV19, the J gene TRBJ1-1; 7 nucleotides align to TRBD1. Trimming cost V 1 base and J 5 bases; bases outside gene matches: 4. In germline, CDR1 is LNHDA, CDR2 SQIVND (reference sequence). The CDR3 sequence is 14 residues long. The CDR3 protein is CASSIALGQTEAFF. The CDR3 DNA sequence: TGTGCCAGTAGTATAGCCTTGGGACAGACTGAAGCTTTCTTT.

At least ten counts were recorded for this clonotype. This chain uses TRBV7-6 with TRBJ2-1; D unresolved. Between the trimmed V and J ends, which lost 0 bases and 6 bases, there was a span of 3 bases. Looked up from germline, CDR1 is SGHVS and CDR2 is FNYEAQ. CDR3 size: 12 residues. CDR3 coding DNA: TGTGCCAGCAGCTTAGCGGCCAATGAGCAGTTCTTC. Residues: CASSLAANEQFF.

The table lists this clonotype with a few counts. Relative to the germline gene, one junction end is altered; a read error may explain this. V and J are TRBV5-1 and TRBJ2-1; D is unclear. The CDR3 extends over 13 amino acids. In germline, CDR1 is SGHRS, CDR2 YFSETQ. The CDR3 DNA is TGCGCTAGCAGCGACCGGAACGGCAATGAGCAGTTCTTC. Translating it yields CASSDRNGNEQFF. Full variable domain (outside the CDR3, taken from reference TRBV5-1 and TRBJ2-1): KAGVTQTPRYLIKTRGQQVTLSCSPISGHRSVSWYQQTPGQGLQFLFEYFSETQRNKGNFPGRFSGRQFSNSRSEMNVSTLELGDSALYLCASSDRNGNEQFFGPGTRLTVL.

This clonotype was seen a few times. CDR3 region: CASSQQPGSKTTNEKLFF. The CDR3 DNA is TGTGCCAGCAGCCAACAGCCCGGGAGCAAGACAACTAATGAAAAACTGTTTTTT. This sequence joins TRBV3-1 and TRBJ1-4; D call uncertain. Germline CDR1 reads LGHDT; CDR2 reads YNNKEL (reference sequence). The CDR3 totals 18 residues. Trimming left V 2 bases short and J 0 bases short, with 16 bases between.

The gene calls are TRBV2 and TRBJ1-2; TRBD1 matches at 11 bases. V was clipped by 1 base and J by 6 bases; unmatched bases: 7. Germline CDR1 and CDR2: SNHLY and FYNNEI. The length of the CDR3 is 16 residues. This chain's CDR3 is CASSEVYGQGANGYTF. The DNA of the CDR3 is TGTGCCAGCAGTGAAGTTTACGGACAGGGGGCAAATGGCTACACCTTC.

The CDR3, as DNA: TGCAGTGCTAGAGATAGCGGGCAGGGGGACACCGGGGAGCTGTTTTTT. Amino acid sequence: CSARDSGQGDTGELFF. The chain employs TRBV20-1 and TRBJ2-2, with D perhaps TRBD1 or TRBD2 (7 bases each). CDR3 length: 16 residues. Trimming pared 0 bases from V and 3 bases from J, leaving 14 bases between. Germline CDR1 reads DFQATT; CDR2 reads SNEGSKA (reference sequence).

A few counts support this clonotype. The CDR3 DNA is TGCGCCACCCGAATGGACAGGGGATTTCGGGAGCTGTTTTTT. Translated, it gives CATRMDRGFRELFF. The chain recombines TRBV10-2 with TRBJ2-2, with 9 bases identical to TRBD1. This CDR3 is 14 amino acids long. The V gene's germline CDR1 is WSHSY and CDR2 SAAADI. V lost 10 bases and J lost 9; bases outside the gene matches: 12.

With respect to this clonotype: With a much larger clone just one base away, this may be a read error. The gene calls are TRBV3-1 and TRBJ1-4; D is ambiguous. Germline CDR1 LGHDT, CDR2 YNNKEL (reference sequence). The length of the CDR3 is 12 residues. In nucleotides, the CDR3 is TGTGCCAGCGAGGGCCCTAATGAAGAACTGTTTTTT. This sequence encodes CASEGPNEELFF.

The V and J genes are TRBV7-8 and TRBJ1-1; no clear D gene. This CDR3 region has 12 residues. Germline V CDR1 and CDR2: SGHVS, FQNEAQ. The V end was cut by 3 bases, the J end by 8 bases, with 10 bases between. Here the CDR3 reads CASSLRIAEAFF. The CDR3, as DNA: TGTGCCAGCAGCTTGAGGATTGCCGAAGCTTTCTTT. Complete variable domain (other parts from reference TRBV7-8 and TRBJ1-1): GAGVSQSPRYKVAKRGQDVALRCDPISGHVSLFWYQQALGQGPEFLTYFQNEAQLDKSGLPSDRFFAERPEGSVSTLKIQRTQQEDSAVYLCASSLRIAEAFFGQGTRLTVV.

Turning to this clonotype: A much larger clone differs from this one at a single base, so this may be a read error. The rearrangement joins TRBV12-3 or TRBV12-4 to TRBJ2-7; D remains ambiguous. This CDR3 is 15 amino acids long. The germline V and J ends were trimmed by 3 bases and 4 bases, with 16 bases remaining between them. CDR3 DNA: TGTGCCAGCAGTTTTCTCTGGGCGAGTAGATACGAGCAGTACTTC. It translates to CASSFLWASRYEQYF.

The CDR3: CASSREWTGSREQYF. In DNA, the CDR3 is TGTGCCAGCAGCAGAGAGTGGACAGGGAGCCGGGAGCAGTACTTC. The chain is built from TRBV5-8 and TRBJ2-7; 8 nucleotides align to TRBD1. The germline V gene has CDR1 SGHTS and CDR2 YDEGEE. The V gene end was trimmed by 4 bases and the J gene end by 7 bases; junction bases not matched to a gene: 13. This CDR3 is built from 15 residues.

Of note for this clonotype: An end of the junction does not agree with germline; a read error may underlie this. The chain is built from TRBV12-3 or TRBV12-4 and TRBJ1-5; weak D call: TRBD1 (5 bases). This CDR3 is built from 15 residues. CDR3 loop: CASSYDSNSNQPQHF. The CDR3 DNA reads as TGTGCCAGCAGTTATGACAGCAATAGCAACCAGCCCCAGCATTTT.

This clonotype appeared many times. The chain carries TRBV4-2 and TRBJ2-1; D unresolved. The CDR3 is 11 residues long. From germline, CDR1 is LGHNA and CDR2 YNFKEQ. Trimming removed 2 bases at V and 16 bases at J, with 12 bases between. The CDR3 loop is CASSQYDSQFF. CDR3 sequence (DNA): TGTGCCAGCAGCCAATATGACTCCCAATTCTTC.

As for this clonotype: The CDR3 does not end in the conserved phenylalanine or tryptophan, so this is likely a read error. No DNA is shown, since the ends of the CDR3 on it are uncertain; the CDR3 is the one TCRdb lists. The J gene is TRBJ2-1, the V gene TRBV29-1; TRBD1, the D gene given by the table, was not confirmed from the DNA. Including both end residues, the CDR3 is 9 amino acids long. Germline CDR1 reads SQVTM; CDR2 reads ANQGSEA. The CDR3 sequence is CSVDEDREL.

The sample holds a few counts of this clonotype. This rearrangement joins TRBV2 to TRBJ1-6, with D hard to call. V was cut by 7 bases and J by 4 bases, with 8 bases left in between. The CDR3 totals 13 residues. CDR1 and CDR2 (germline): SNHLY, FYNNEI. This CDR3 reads CASKGDYNSPLHF. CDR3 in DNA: TGTGCCAGCAAAGGTGATTATAATTCACCCCTCCACTTT. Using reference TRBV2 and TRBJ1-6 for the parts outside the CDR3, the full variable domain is EPEVTQTPSHQVTQMGQEVILRCVPISNHLYFYWYRQILGQKVEFLVSFYNNEISEKSEIFDDQFSVERPDGSNFTLKIRSTKLEDSAMYFCASKGDYNSPLHFGNGTRLTVT.